The 27 T cell receptor beta chains below were found in one sample sequenced in a study of T cell responses to AZD1222 COVID-19 vaccine. Assay used: immunoSEQ multiplex PCR; TCRdb lists only in-frame clones, some missing. The sample has about 150,000 clones, around 89% seen once. Sequences were derived from peripheral blood, sampled on day 0 of AZD1222 vaccination. Receptor source: an adult in good health.

The genes are TRBV9 and TRBJ2-7, with D tentatively TRBD2 (5 bases). There are 14 residues in the CDR3. Germline V gene data show CDR1 as SGDLS and CDR2 as YYNGEE. V shed 0 bases and J shed 1 base, with 8 bases lying between them. The CDR3 sequence: CASSVVGESYEQYF. As DNA, the CDR3 is TGTGCCAGCAGCGTAGTCGGGGAGTCCTACGAGCAGTACTTC.

This clone has only a few counts. The rearrangement links TRBV28 to TRBJ1-3, with 7 bases that match TRBD1. The germline V gene encodes CDR1 MDHEN and CDR2 SYDVKM. CDR3 length: 13 residues. V shed 5 bases and J 2 bases; nucleotides not matched to a gene: 0. The CDR3 here is CASSTGAGNTIYF. The CDR3 coding sequence is TGTGCCAGCAGTACAGGGGCTGGAAACACCATATATTTT.

V and J are TRBV7-9 and TRBJ2-7; 9 bases align to TRBD1. The CDR3 sequence is 16 residues long. Germline CDR1 SEHNR, CDR2 FQNEAQ (reference sequence). V was clipped by 2 bases and J by 2 bases; unmatched bases: 7. DNA for the CDR3: TGTGCCAGCAGCTTACCCTCGGGACAGGGCCCCTACGAGCAGTACTTC. This codes for CASSLPSGQGPYEQYF.

The chain combines TRBV5-6 with TRBJ2-7; 7 bases map to TRBD2. The junction had 12 bases not matched to a gene; V was cut back by 3 bases and J by 3 bases. Germline assignment: CDR1 SGHDT and CDR2 YYEEEE. The CDR3 contains 16 residues. The CDR3 sequence: CASSSVRQGLLYEQYF. The CDR3, as DNA: TGTGCCAGCAGCTCGGTACGGCAGGGACTACTCTACGAGCAGTACTTC.

The chain has TRBV7-2 and TRBJ1-4; 10 nucleotides align to TRBD1. The J segment lost 7 bases and the V segment lost 4 bases, leaving 6 bases of the junction unmatched. The CDR3 extends over 15 amino acids. CDR1 and CDR2 (germline): SGHTA, FQGNSA. The CDR3 sequence is CASSSGGDRGEKLFF. Written as DNA, the CDR3 is TGTGCCAGCAGCTCTGGGGGGGACAGGGGTGAAAAACTGTTTTTT. The variable domain in full, completed from reference TRBV7-2 and TRBJ1-4, reads GAGVSQSPSNKVTEKGKDVELRCDPISGHTALYWYRQSLGQGLEFLIYFQGNSAPDKSGLPSDRFSAERTGGSVSTLTIQRTQQEDSAVYLCASSSGGDRGEKLFFGSGTQLSVL.

The CDR3 region is CASSLARGLTDTQYF. CDR3 in DNA: TGTGCCAGCAGCTTAGCGCGGGGACTCACAGATACGCAGTATTTT. This chain uses TRBV7-2 with TRBJ2-3; possible D gene TRBD2, 6 bases. There are 15 residues in the CDR3. Trimming shortened V by 0 bases and J by 2 bases, and 9 bases separated the two germline ends. In germline, CDR1 is SGHTA, CDR2 FQGNSA.

This clone turned up a few times. This sequence joins TRBV9 and TRBJ1-5; 7 nucleotides match TRBD1. From germline, CDR1 is SGDLS and CDR2 YYNGEE. The CDR3 runs to 14 residues. V lost 0 bases and J lost 7; bases outside the gene matches: 4. CDR3 bases: TGTGCCAGCAGCGTAGGGGACAGCTACCAGCCCCAGCATTTT. It translates to CASSVGDSYQPQHF.

This rearrangement joins TRBV28 to TRBJ1-6; D gene unclear. Looked up from germline, CDR1 is MDHEN and CDR2 is SYDVKM. This CDR3 comprises 15 residues. V lost 6 bases, J lost 3 bases, and 12 bases lay in between. The CDR3 spells CASRNRRFYNSPLHF. Here the CDR3 DNA reads TGTGCCAGCAGAAACCGACGGTTCTATAATTCACCCCTCCACTTT.

The V gene is TRBV5-4, the J gene TRBJ2-7, with D unclear. V lost 0 bases and J 4 bases, leaving 11 bases between the germline ends. The CDR3 covers 14 residues. Germline-derived CDR1 and CDR2 are SGHNT and YYREEE (reference sequence). In DNA form, the CDR3 reads TGTGCCAGCAGCTTGGAAGCAATGGGTTACGAGCAGTACTTC. The encoded protein is CASSLEAMGYEQYF.

This sequence joins TRBV11-2 and TRBJ2-1; D is perhaps TRBD2 (5 bases). CDR3 length equals 16 residues. V lost 5 bases, J lost 2 bases, and 16 bases lay in between. Germline CDR1 is SGHAT and CDR2 is FQNNGV. This chain's CDR3 is CASSKTASGPYNEQFF. CDR3 DNA: TGTGCCAGCAGCAAAACGGCGAGCGGTCCCTACAATGAGCAGTTCTTC.

This sequence joins TRBV29-1 and TRBJ1-5; maybe TRBD1 (5 bases). V lost 6 bases and J lost 0, with 12 bases in between. The CDR3 spans 14 residues. Germline values: CDR1 SQVTM, CDR2 ANQGSEA. Here the CDR3 reads CSVSGANSNQPQHF. For the CDR3, the DNA is TGCAGCGTGAGTGGGGCGAATAGCAATCAGCCCCAGCATTTT.

The gene calls are TRBV5-1 and TRBJ2-5; D could derive from TRBD1 or TRBD2 (6 bases each). V lost 4 bases, J lost 0 bases, and 16 bases lay in between. Germline CDR1 and CDR2: SGHRS and YFSETQ. This CDR3 has 16 amino acids. CDR3 sequence: CASSGGTQNYQETQYF. CDR3 bases: TGCGCCAGCAGCGGGGGGACACAAAATTACCAAGAGACCCAGTACTTC.

This clone was seen just once. The chain uses TRBV5-1 and TRBJ2-2; D is undetermined. The germline V and J ends were trimmed by 5 bases and 3 bases, with 5 bases remaining between them. Germline values: CDR1 SGHRS, CDR2 YFSETQ. There are 12 residues in the CDR3. The CDR3 region has the DNA TGCGCCAGCAGGATAGACACCGGGGAGCTGTTTTTT. This encodes CASRIDTGELFF.

In regard to this clone: An end of the junction differs from the germline gene, which may be a read error. For the CDR3, the DNA is TGCGCCAGCACCTTGGCCGGGACAGGGAACAATGAGCAGTTCTTC. It translates to CASTLAGTGNNEQFF. This sequence joins TRBV5-1 and TRBJ2-1; 9 bases fit TRBD1. CDR1 is SGHRS and CDR2 is YFSETQ in the germline V gene. There are 15 residues in the CDR3.

This clone was seen just once. The chain links TRBV6-2 or TRBV6-3 to TRBJ1-6; D unresolved. Trimming left V 6 bases short and J 10 bases short, with 10 bases between. CDR3 size: 12 residues. CDR1 is MNHEY, CDR2 SVGEGT, per germline. Written as DNA, the CDR3 is TGTGCCAGCAGCGAGGGTGACTCACCCCTCCACTTT. Its translation is CASSEGDSPLHF.

Remarks on this clone: The same CDR3 is also encoded by other DNA sequences in this sample. Here the CDR3 DNA reads TGTGCCAGCAGTCCGACTAGCGGGGGCTACGAGCAGTACTTC. Its protein is CASSPTSGGYEQYF. The genes are TRBV7-2 and TRBJ2-7; TRBD2 matches at 12 bases. There are 14 residues in the CDR3. Germline trimming cut 6 bases from V and 3 bases from J; bases unmatched to any gene: 3. CDR1 SGHTA and CDR2 FQGNSA come from the germline V gene.

The chain has TRBV7-9 and TRBJ2-1, with D unresolved. Germline CDR1 SEHNR, CDR2 FQNEAQ (reference sequence). The V gene lost 5 bases and the J gene lost 10 bases, with 21 bases spanning the gap. The CDR3 has 15 residues. This chain's CDR3 is CASSPDTAILTEQFF. As DNA, the CDR3 is TGTGCCAGCAGCCCAGACACCGCGATTTTGACCGAGCAGTTCTTC.

The chain carries TRBV6-5 and TRBJ1-5; 8 positions agree with TRBD1. The trim removed 5 bases at V and 6 bases at J, leaving 9 bases unmatched. The CDR3 runs 15 residues. Germline V gene lookup returns CDR1 MNHEY and CDR2 SVGAGI. CDR3 in DNA: TGTGCCAGCAGTCTGGGCAGGGGGCTTGTTCAGCCCCAGCATTTT. As protein: CASSLGRGLVQPQHF.

The J gene is TRBJ1-2, the V gene TRBV6-1; no clear D. The CDR3 covers 13 residues. Trimming stripped 2 bases from V and 3 bases from J, with 7 bases between. Germline assignment: CDR1 MNHNS and CDR2 SASEGT. CDR3 DNA: TGTGCCAGCAGTGAACTGACGGACTATGGCTACACCTTC. Translating it yields CASSELTDYGYTF.

V usage is TRBV5-1 and J usage is TRBJ1-1; D is uncertain. CDR3 length: 15 residues. Between the trimmed V and J ends, which lost 9 bases and 1 base, there was a span of 19 bases. Germline values: CDR1 SGHRS, CDR2 YFSETQ. The CDR3 is CATSGRPQPNTEAFF. The CDR3 DNA follows: TGCGCCACCTCAGGTCGACCACAGCCGAACACTGAAGCTTTCTTT.

The J gene is TRBJ1-5, the V gene TRBV28; D is perhaps TRBD1 (5 bases). Germline loops: CDR1 MDHEN, CDR2 SYDVKM. Trimming cost V 7 bases and J 5 bases, with 12 bases left between them. The CDR3 covers 13 residues. This CDR3 reads CASTFGGDQPQHF. DNA of the CDR3: TGTGCCAGCACTTTTGGGGGGGATCAGCCCCAGCATTTT.

Notes on this clone: It may be a read error: a sequence one base away is much more abundant. V and J are TRBV19 and TRBJ1-1; TRBD1 is a possible D gene (6 bases). Germline V lookup: CDR1 LNHDA, CDR2 SQIVND (reference sequence). V shed 6 bases and J shed 1 base, with 12 bases lying between them. The CDR3 length is 14 residues. CDR3 loop: CASSLPGQNTEAFF. In DNA form, the CDR3 reads TGTGCCAGTAGCTTACCGGGACAGAACACTGAAGCTTTCTTT.

The CDR3 coding sequence is TGTGCCAGCAACTCCATGGGGCAGGGCTACGAGCAGTACTTC. This codes for CASNSMGQGYEQYF. The rearrangement links TRBV28 to TRBJ2-7, with D tentatively TRBD1 (5 bases). V lost 7 bases to trimming and J lost 3 bases, with 16 bases between them. This CDR3 has 14 amino acids. The germline V gene encodes CDR1 MDHEN and CDR2 SYDVKM.

V is TRBV9 and J is TRBJ2-5; a weak D match, TRBD2 (7 bases). The V and J ends lost 7 bases and 5 bases respectively, with 12 bases between them. The CDR3 is made up of 12 amino acids. In germline, CDR1 is SGDLS, CDR2 YYNGEE. CDR3 loop: CASRGAGETQYF. CDR3 in DNA: TGTGCCAGCCGGGGGGCAGGGGAGACCCAGTACTTC.

The chain employs TRBV24-1 and TRBJ1-5, with 7 bases identical to TRBD1. Per germline, CDR1 KGHDR and CDR2 SFDVKD. The CDR3 covers 15 residues. V dropped 4 bases and J dropped 4; count of bases not matched to a gene: 6. CDR3 amino acids: CATSDPPQGNQPQHF. DNA for the CDR3: TGTGCCACCAGTGACCCGCCACAGGGGAATCAGCCCCAGCATTTT.

CDR3 sequence (DNA): TGTGCCAGCAGCCAGGCGGGACTAGCGGGGGGCTTGAACACCGGGGAGCTGTTTTTT. This gives the protein CASSQAGLAGGLNTGELFF. J is TRBJ2-2 and V is TRBV4-2; TRBD2 matches at 15 bases. CDR3 length: 19 amino acids. From germline, CDR1 is LGHNA and CDR2 YNFKEQ. V dropped 3 bases and J dropped 1; count of bases not matched to a gene: 6.

This rearrangement joins TRBV6-5 to TRBJ1-3, with 7 bases identical to TRBD1. There are 14 residues in the CDR3. In germline, CDR1 is MNHEY, CDR2 SVGAGI. Germline trimming cut 7 bases from V and 4 bases from J; bases unmatched to any gene: 7. The CDR3, as DNA: TGTGCCAGCATCCCGACAGGGAACGGAAACACCATATATTTT. It codes for CASIPTGNGNTIYF.